These 18 T cell receptor beta chains share one sample of origin, sequenced in a study of blood T cell repertoires in COVID-19. The method was immunoSEQ multiplex PCR; TCRdb's version includes in-frame clones alone and lacks a portion of them. The sample lists just under 90,000 clones, approximately 91% occurring once. Sample: peripheral blood. The source is a woman aged 80 or over with acute or convalescent COVID-19.

J is TRBJ1-2 and V is TRBV18; 8 nucleotides match TRBD1. Germline V lookup: CDR1 KGHSH, CDR2 LQKENI. The CDR3 length is 14 residues. Trimming removed 1 base from V and 6 bases from J; junction bases left unmatched: 4. The CDR3 protein is CASSPLNRGDGYTF. In nucleotides, the CDR3 is TGTGCCAGCTCACCACTGAACAGGGGGGATGGCTACACCTTC.

The chain links TRBV5-1 to TRBJ1-4, with 9 positions matching TRBD1. CDR1 and CDR2 from the germline V gene are SGHRS and YFSETQ. V shed 4 bases, J shed 0 bases, and the junction held 4 bases outside the gene matches. The length of the CDR3 is 16 residues. CDR3 region: CASSGTGLATNEKLFF. For the CDR3, the DNA is TGCGCCAGCAGCGGGACAGGGCTTGCAACTAATGAAAAACTGTTTTTT.

The genes are TRBV4-3 and TRBJ2-5; no clear D gene. The CDR3 consists of 14 residues. V was clipped by 0 bases and J by 3 bases, with 8 bases between them. The germline V gene has CDR1 LGHNA and CDR2 YSLEER. CDR3 DNA: TGCGCCAGCAGCCAAGAATACCGGGAAGAGACCCAGTACTTC. It encodes CASSQEYREETQYF.

This clone was counted once. This rearrangement joins TRBV5-5 to TRBJ1-1; D possibly corresponds to TRBD1 (5 bases). This CDR3 comprises 12 residues. Trimming removed 0 bases from V and 11 bases from J, with 11 bases in between. CDR1 is SGHKS, CDR2 YYEKEE, per germline (reference sequence). In DNA form, the CDR3 reads TGTGCCAGCAGCTTGGTCGGGGACTCGGCTTTCTTT. Translation gives CASSLVGDSAFF.

Only a few counts were recorded for this clone. The rearrangement joins TRBV5-6 to TRBJ1-6; no clear D gene. This CDR3 region has 12 residues. Germline lookup yields CDR1 SGHDT and CDR2 YYEEEE. V was pared by 4 bases and J by 14 bases, with 13 bases between. DNA of the CDR3: TGTGCCAGCAGCCTCCGGGTCGGAACCCTCCACTTT. Encoded protein: CASSLRVGTLHF.

J is TRBJ1-2 and V is TRBV6-5, with D tentatively TRBD1 (6 bases). The CDR3 is made up of 13 amino acids. Germline V gene lookup returns CDR1 MNHEY and CDR2 SVGAGI. V gave up 6 bases and J gave up 7 bases, with 15 bases separating them. The CDR3 DNA reads TGTGCCAGCAGAGTACAGGGATTCAGTGGCTACACCTTC. It translates to CASRVQGFSGYTF.

The chain uses TRBV7-3 and TRBJ2-7, with 9 bases fitting TRBD2. There are 15 residues in the CDR3. With V trimmed by 2 bases and J by 2 bases, 4 bases remained unmatched. Germline loops: CDR1 SGHTA, CDR2 FQGTGA. CDR3 amino acids: CASSLVAGDPYEQYF. DNA of the CDR3: TGTGCCAGCAGCTTAGTAGCGGGGGATCCCTACGAGCAGTACTTC. Supplemented by reference TRBV7-3 and TRBJ2-7, the full variable domain reads GAGVSQTPSNKVTEKGKYVELRCDPISGHTALYWYRQSLGQGPEFLIYFQGTGAADDSGLPNDRFFAVRPEGSVSTLKIQRTERGDSAVYLCASSLVAGDPYEQYFGPGTRLTVT.

The chain is built from TRBV9 and TRBJ1-4; the match to TRBD1 covers 7 bases. The CDR3 spans 16 residues. In germline, CDR1 is SGDLS, CDR2 YYNGEE. Trimming at V came to 0 bases and at J to 6 bases, leaving 8 bases not matched to a gene. The CDR3 loop reads CASSVAPGQWDEKLFF. CDR3 nucleotide sequence: TGTGCCAGCAGCGTAGCCCCGGGACAGTGGGATGAAAAACTGTTTTTT. The full variable domain, in which reference TRBV9 and TRBJ1-4 provide the parts outside the CDR3, is DSGVTQTPKHLITATGQRVTLRCSPRSGDLSVYWYQQSLDQGLQFLIQYYNGEERAKGNILERFSAQQFPDLHSELNLSSLELGDSALYFCASSVAPGQWDEKLFFGSGTQLSVL.

This sequence joins TRBV7-2 and TRBJ1-2; D not certain. CDR1 SGHTA and CDR2 FQGNSA come from the germline V gene. V shed 2 bases and J shed 8 bases, with 15 bases lying between them. This CDR3 is built from 14 residues. CDR3 in amino acids: CASSLRDPGGGYTF. In DNA, the CDR3 is TGTGCCAGCAGCTTACGAGACCCAGGTGGGGGCTACACCTTC. The full variable domain, rest sourced from reference TRBV7-2 and TRBJ1-2, is GAGVSQSPSNKVTEKGKDVELRCDPISGHTALYWYRQSLGQGLEFLIYFQGNSAPDKSGLPSDRFSAERTGGSVSTLTIQRTQQEDSAVYLCASSLRDPGGGYTFGSGTRLTVV.

The chain combines TRBV19 with TRBJ1-3, with TRBD1 matching over 11 bases. The germline V gene has CDR1 LNHDA and CDR2 SQIVND (reference sequence). The CDR3 length is 16 residues. V lost 5 bases to trimming and J lost 3 bases; unmatched junction nucleotides: 6. CDR3 DNA sequence: TGTGCCAGTAGTTCCGGACAGGGGGCTCGTGGAAACACCATATATTTT. It codes for CASSSGQGARGNTIYF. Complete variable domain (other parts from reference TRBV19 and TRBJ1-3): DGGITQSPKYLFRKEGQNVTLSCEQNLNHDAMYWYRQDPGQGLRLIYYSQIVNDFQKGDIAEGYSVSREKKESFPLTVTSAQKNPTAFYLCASSSGQGARGNTIYFGEGSWLTVV.

The gene calls are TRBV7-2 and TRBJ2-7; no reliable D call. CDR1 is SGHTA, CDR2 FQGNSA, per germline. Trimming left V 1 base short and J 3 bases short, with 10 bases between. This CDR3 is built from 14 residues. The CDR3 bases are TGTGCCAGCAGCTTAGAAGGCAGGCGCTACGAGCAGTACTTC. Its translation is CASSLEGRRYEQYF.

This chain connects TRBV7-2 to TRBJ2-7; a weak D match, TRBD1 (6 bases). Germline V gene sequence: CDR1 SGHTA, CDR2 FQGNSA. The CDR3 spans 15 residues. V gave up 1 base and J gave up 0 bases, with 10 bases separating them. The CDR3 here is CASSLVQGTSYEQYF. The CDR3 region has the DNA TGTGCCAGCAGCTTAGTACAGGGCACCTCCTACGAGCAGTACTTC.

V is TRBV7-9 and J is TRBJ1-2; TRBD1 might be the D (5 bases). CDR1 and CDR2 from the germline V gene are SEHNR and FQNEAQ (reference sequence). The V end was cut by 1 base, the J end by 2 bases, with 20 bases between. The CDR3 length is 18 residues. The CDR3 here is CASSLGSVSIGANYGYTF. The CDR3 DNA is TGTGCCAGCAGCTTAGGAAGCGTATCTATAGGGGCCAACTATGGCTACACCTTC. The complete variable domain, with remaining parts taken from reference TRBV7-9 and TRBJ1-2, reads DTGVSQNPRHKITKRGQNVTFRCDPISEHNRLYWYRQTLGQGPEFLTYFQNEAQLEKSRLLSDRFSAERPKGSFSTLEIQRTEQGDSAMYLCASSLGSVSIGANYGYTFGSGTRLTVV.

V and J are TRBV4-3 and TRBJ2-1, with a possible D match to TRBD2 (5 bases). Germline loops: CDR1 LGHNA, CDR2 YSLEER. V lost 2 bases to trimming and J lost 7 bases, with 9 bases between them. This CDR3 region has 13 residues. Here the CDR3 reads CASSQIARNEQFF. In DNA, the CDR3 is TGCGCCAGCAGCCAAATAGCGCGGAATGAGCAGTTCTTC.

The chain employs TRBV30 and TRBJ1-5; maybe TRBD1 (5 bases). V dropped 2 bases and J dropped 3 bases, with 23 bases sitting between them. The CDR3 totals 18 residues. Germline assignment: CDR1 GTSNPN and CDR2 SVGIG (reference sequence). CDR3 region: CAWSPPLGRDGNNQPQHF. CDR3 DNA: TGTGCCTGGAGTCCCCCCCTCGGGAGGGACGGTAACAATCAGCCCCAGCATTTT.

The DNA for the CDR3 is TGTGCCAGCAGCTTAAACAGGGTATCACCCCTCCACTTT. Encoded protein: CASSLNRVSPLHF. This chain joins TRBV7-2 and TRBJ1-6; maybe TRBD1 (6 bases). V lost 2 bases to trimming and J lost 10 bases, with 9 bases between them. Germline V gives CDR1 SGHTA, CDR2 FQGNSA. There are 13 residues in the CDR3.

The chain couples TRBV3-1 (or the pseudogene TRBV3-2) to TRBJ1-5, with 7 bases lining up with TRBD1. Germline loops: CDR1 LGHDT, CDR2 YNNKEL (reference sequence). This CDR3 is 15 amino acids long. Unmatched junction bases numbered 11, after V lost 2 bases and J lost 10 bases. The CDR3 bases are TGTGCCAGCAGCCAAAGGGGGCAGACAGGAAGCCCCCAGCATTTT. Translated: CASSQRGQTGSPQHF.

A few counts support this clone. V usage is TRBV2 and J usage is TRBJ1-5, with D possibly matching TRBD1 (5 bases). Germline CDR1 is SNHLY and CDR2 is FYNNEI. Trimming removed 6 bases at V and 5 bases at J, with 17 bases between. The CDR3 contains 15 residues. The CDR3 DNA reads TGTGCCAGCAGCCGACGCGACAGTTGGGATCAGCCCCAGCATTTT. This encodes CASSRRDSWDQPQHF.